The subject of this entry is one T cell receptor beta chain. The target of this receptor is not known. No base quality information exists; no much larger clone differs at one position. The sample holds other DNA sequences that translate to the same CDR3. Another Seattle source contributed samples from volunteer blood donors who had recovered from COVID-19. Collaborating institutions collected whole blood in K2EDTA tubes following their own protocols. Collaborator samples were shipped for TCRbeta analysis as frozen whole blood, isolated PBMCs, or DNA extracted from either sample type. The germline V gene specifies SGHRS as CDR1 and YFSETQ as CDR2. The CDR3 numbers 15 residues from cysteine through phenylalanine. CDR3 DNA only is kept here, 45 bases in frame from base 1. The junction shows trimming of 4 bases on V and 2 bases on J, and the gene matches do not reach 5 bases of it. This entry belongs to a study of blood T cell repertoires in COVID-19 (dated by TCRdb to about 2020). Turning to the overall study: Samples covering the acute and convalescent phases of COVID-19 were provided by collaborators in the United States, Italy and Spain. The prospective study material was composed of cDNA or gDNA derived from T cells, B-cell-depleted T cells, or PBMCs. The dataset comprised deeply sampled blood TCRbeta repertoires from subjects exposed to, actively infected with, or recovered from COVID-19. The repertoires were released in a freely available public database meant as a resource for research on the immune response to SARS-CoV-2. The samples were drawn from the first 160 participants of the ongoing ImmuneRACE study and from 1,200 or so subjects provided by 6 global collaborators. A de-identified subject ID, COVID-19 status, age in years and sex were almost always included in the sample metadata. Where HLA class I and class II types were available, the types were taken from metadata supplied by the sample provider, not from assay-based typing.

TCRbeta CDR3 regions were amplified from genomic DNA using the immunoSEQ Assay, a bias-controlled multiplex PCR. Per the authors' processing: The number of nucleated cells in each sample was estimated by amplification of reference gene primers within the assay. Sequence reads were collapsed and filtered to measure the absolute abundance of every unique TCRbeta CDR3 rearrangement. For each sample, productive Simpson clonality was calculated as the square root of Simpson's diversity index across productive rearrangements. What TCRdb holds here is the immuneACCESS table cut down to in-frame rearrangements. Part of the clones is not present; checked against another copy, under half of the missing clones reflect an unresolved V gene, and the others are unexplained. Clone size and the V and J calls come from that table; the DNA yielded D and trimming. Recorded for this sample are about 240,000 clones; 87% of them occurred a single time. The top ten clonotypes cover 7.2% of the sample.

What the study reported, not specific to this receptor: The quantity of clinical and demographic metadata differed by source and by participant and was supplied without curation.

Recombination linked TRBV5-1 to TRBJ1-4; 7 central bases correspond to TRBD1. The sample was peripheral blood. The TCR comes from a man in his sixties who had recovered from COVID-19. The nucleotide sequence reads as follows: TGCGCCAGCAGCCGGGGGACAGCCACTAATGAAAAACTGTTTTTT. This is translated as CASSRGTATNEKLFF. The reference TRBV5-1 and TRBJ1-4 proteins fill in what lies around the CDR3, so the full variable domain reads KAGVTQTPRYLIKTRGQQVTLSCSPISGHRSVSWYQQTPGQGLQFLFEYFSETQRNKGNFPGRFSGRQFSNSRSEMNVSTLELGDSALYLCASSRGTATNEKLFFGSGTQLSVL.